The present TCR beta chain was sequenced within a study of T-cell reconstitution after alpha-beta-depleted transplantation in children. The length of the CDR3 is 14 residues. Germline values: CDR1 LGHNA, CDR2 YNFKEQ. V trimming: 3 bases; J trimming: 7 bases; junction bases outside the gene matches: 4. To note about this clonotype: Antigen: not known.

Study-level points and caveats: In some patients, recipient T cells and intrathymic progenitors surviving conditioning explained high day-60 diversity. The study reportedly traced alpha-beta T cells about two months after transplant to several hundred expanded graft clones. T cells produced anew were the main source of T-cell counts and diversity one year after transplant.

Unique molecular identifiers were built into the TCRbeta library. TCRdb re-derived calls from the PCR reads in MiXCR, one entry per CDR3 protein. The repertoire holds some 840,000 distinct CDR3 sequences, around 17% seen once, with around 4.5% in the top ten. The chain couples TRBV4-2 to TRBJ2-1; 9 bases line up with TRBD1. The sample was PBMCs, mostly from graft donor cells, taken 360 days after TCRalphabeta/CD19-depleted stem cell transplant. The clonotype comes from a male patient aged 10 to 17 who had a stem cell transplant for acute lymphoblastic leukemia, so the T cells may come from the graft donor. The CDR3 nucleotides are TGTGCCAGCAGCCAGCCGGGACAGGGTAATGAGCAGTTCTTC. Amino acids: CASSQPGQGNEQFF.